The subject of this entry is one TCR beta chain. What it binds is not known. TCRdb keeps only in-frame clones here, not all; method: immunoSEQ multiplex PCR. The data show 150,000 to 200,000 clones, approximately 72% seen once. The ends lost 8 bases at V and 3 bases at J; junction bases unmatched: 13. Germline V gene data show CDR1 as SQVTM and CDR2 as ANQGSEA. The CDR3 is made up of 15 amino acids. These data originate in a study of cytotoxic CD8 clonotypes in ibrutinib-treated CLL. Findings and limits, study-wide: The clonality rise at ibrutinib response reflected private clonotype expansion.

The sample consisted of PBMCs, taken after 24 months of ibrutinib treatment. This chain links TRBV29-1 with TRBJ2-5; 9 nucleotides agree with TRBD1. The origin of this receptor is a human donor with chronic lymphocytic leukemia. CDR3 coding DNA: TGCAGCACCGGACAGGGGATTATCCTTGAAGAGACCCAGTACTTC. This gives the protein CSTGQGIILEETQYF.